The present T cell receptor (beta chain) was sequenced within a study of T cell changes during pregnancy in multiple sclerosis. The assay was immunoSEQ multiplex PCR, and TCRdb's table has in-frame clones only and misses some. The table has tens of thousands of clones, about 87% seen once. There are 14 residues in the CDR3. In germline, CDR1 is MNHEY, CDR2 SMNVEV (reference sequence). Trimming removed 0 bases from V and 2 bases from J; junction bases left unmatched: 1. This clone was recorded a few times. Sequenced material: CD8+ T cells from peripheral blood mononuclear cells, taken before pregnancy. This receptor was identified in a female donor with multiple sclerosis, enrolled in a pregnancy study. V is TRBV27 and J is TRBJ2-7; 7 positions agree with TRBD1. CDR3 coding DNA: TGTGCCAGCAGTTTATCAACAGGGGCCTACGAGCAGTACTTC. As protein: CASSLSTGAYEQYF.